The subject of this entry is one T cell receptor (beta chain). Which antigen it targets is not known. Base qualities were left out, and no much larger clone turns up one base away. The cysteine opens and the phenylalanine closes a CDR3 of 15 amino acids. Kept here is only the CDR3 DNA, which spans 45 bases and is read in frame from base 1. CDR1 and CDR2 are drawn from the germline V gene (reference sequence): SGHKS, YYEKEE. V was cut back by 2 bases and J by 1 base, leaving a gap of 12 bases between them. The time point label, as the study defines it: blood from clinic visit 5 months post-surgery; TSC patient then seizure free. The surgery cases with the highest brain T cell transcript signatures were chosen for TCR beta chain sequencing of brain tissue, and also of blood when blood was available. Before surgery, the patients had been given at least one anti-epileptic drug. TCR-sequenced patients were children with drug-resistant epilepsy due to tuberous sclerosis complex, focal cortical dysplasia, Rasmussen encephalitis or hemimegalencephaly. Bulk genomic DNA was extracted from unsorted brain tissue and whole blood with the Monarch genomic DNA purification kit.

The sample originates from a study of brain T cells in children with intractable seizures (dated by TCRdb to about 2021). General notes on the study: A NanoString immunology panel was first used to screen resected brain tissue from 50 to 65 pediatric epilepsy surgery cases for immune gene transcripts. Among the roughly 12 selected surgery cases, pre-surgery blood was additionally sequenced for eight, leaving four cases with brain tissue only.

The investigation overall reported the following: Because sequencing depth differed between pre- and post-surgery blood, the absence of clones from the pre-surgery sample may reflect undersampling. Viral specificity was inferred only from CDR3 sequence similarity, and patients' HCMV serostatus was unknown.

The immunoSEQ assay was applied to genomic DNA to generate the TCR beta chain sequences. In the paper's pipeline: CDR3 sequences that did not begin with the conserved framework cysteine at position 104 were removed by hand. To get clonality, the normalized Shannon's Diversity Index was subtracted from one, giving values from 0 (maximal diversity) to 1 (oligoclonal). To check whether a given CDR3 had different frequencies in two samples, for example brain versus blood, chi-squared comparison-of-proportions tests were used. Public clonotypes were identified through searches of immuneACCESS, and similarity to known antiviral clonotypes was evaluated with the VDJdb browser. TCRdb holds this immuneACCESS table with in-frame rearrangements only. Some clones are missing; in checked studies, unresolved V genes explain under half, and the rest has no known cause. V, J and clone size are taken as reported in that table, and D and trimming were inferred from the DNA itself. This sample gives hundreds of thousands of clones in total; approximately 93% of them show up just once. The ten largest account for around 5% of the sample.

The rearrangement combines TRBV5-5 with TRBJ1-1; the D gene remains uncertain. The sequenced sample was peripheral blood, obtained less than 6 months after surgery. This receptor was taken from a boy less than two years old with tuberous sclerosis and intractable seizures. This receptor has the CDR3 CASSFRGGPNTEAFF. The DNA reads TGTGCCAGCAGCTTTCGCGGTGGGCCGAACACTGAAGCTTTCTTT.